These T cell receptor beta chains were read from a single sample in a study of CD8+ T cells in alopecia areata. The assay was immunoSEQ multiplex PCR, and TCRdb's table has in-frame clones only and misses some. The sample records 150,000 or so clones, around 47% being singletons. Input material: CD4+ T cells sorted from blood. The origin of the receptors is a human donor with alopecia areata. Both conserved end residues are part of each CDR3. Fields, in order: J gene, D gene, V gene, clone size, CDR3 protein, CDR3 DNA. D genes are given only for firm matches. Only some rows state a clone size, as once, few, many or a class for expanded clones.

j_gene: TRBJ2-1
d_gene: TRBD2
v_gene: TRBV7-9
abundance: few
CDR3aa: CASSLITQGRSGKNEQFF
CDR3nt: TGTGCCAGCAGCTTAATCACCCAGGGAAGGAGCGGGAAAAATGAGCAGTTCTTC

j_gene: TRBJ2-1
d_gene: TRBD1
v_gene: TRBV4-1
abundance: -
CDR3aa: CASSQETGGTGPDNEQFF
CDR3nt: TGCGCCAGCAGCCAAGAGACAGGGGGGACAGGGCCGGACAATGAGCAGTTCTTC

j_gene: TRBJ2-6
d_gene: -
v_gene: TRBV27
abundance: -
CDR3aa: CASTAIFNVLTF
CDR3nt: TGTGCCAGCACCGCGATCTTCAACGTCCTGACTTTC

j_gene: TRBJ2-7
d_gene: -
v_gene: TRBV2
abundance: -
CDR3aa: CASRTQVYEQYF
CDR3nt: TGTGCCAGCAGGACCCAGGTTTACGAGCAGTACTTC

j_gene: TRBJ2-3
d_gene: TRBD2
v_gene: TRBV5-1
abundance: -
CDR3aa: CASSPVPGLAGGTDTQYF
CDR3nt: TGCGCCAGCAGCCCGGTCCCGGGACTAGCGGGAGGCACAGATACGCAGTATTTT

j_gene: TRBJ2-3
d_gene: -
v_gene: TRBV7-3
abundance: -
CDR3aa: CASSEGRSQSTDTQYF
CDR3nt: TGTGCCAGCTCGGAGGGCCGCTCCCAAAGCACAGATACGCAGTATTTT

j_gene: TRBJ1-4
d_gene: -
v_gene: TRBV4-1
abundance: few
CDR3aa: CASSQAIGEKLFF
CDR3nt: TGCGCCAGCAGCCAAGCGATAGGGGAAAAACTGTTTTTT

j_gene: TRBJ1-2
d_gene: -
v_gene: TRBV5-1
abundance: few
CDR3aa: CASSTVGYGYTF
CDR3nt: TGCGCCAGCAGCACCGTAGGGTATGGCTACACCTTC

j_gene: TRBJ1-1
d_gene: -
v_gene: TRBV5-4
abundance: -
CDR3aa: CASSLDSNTEAFF
CDR3nt: TGTGCCAGCAGCCTCGACAGCAACACTGAAGCTTTCTTT

j_gene: TRBJ2-3
d_gene: -
v_gene: TRBV29-1
abundance: few
CDR3aa: CSVDSLSTQYF
CDR3nt: TGCAGCGTTGATTCCCTAAGTACGCAGTATTTT

j_gene: TRBJ2-3
d_gene: -
v_gene: TRBV7-2
abundance: -
CDR3aa: CASSTETGDTQYF
CDR3nt: TGTGCCAGCAGCACAGAGACCGGGGATACGCAGTATTTT

j_gene: TRBJ1-1
d_gene: -
v_gene: TRBV6-5
abundance: -
CDR3aa: CASSQRGAAEAFF
CDR3nt: TGTGCCAGCAGCCAGCGGGGCGCGGCTGAAGCTTTCTTT

j_gene: TRBJ2-7
d_gene: TRBD1
v_gene: TRBV30
abundance: -
CDR3aa: CAWSRGQGASREQYF
CDR3nt: TGTGCCTGGAGCCGGGGACAGGGGGCATCGCGCGAGCAGTACTTC

j_gene: TRBJ2-1
d_gene: TRBD2
v_gene: TRBV25-1
abundance: -
CDR3aa: CASSPEASGRSTYNEQFF
CDR3nt: TGTGCCAGCAGTCCCGAGGCTAGCGGGAGGAGCACCTACAATGAGCAGTTCTTC